This T cell receptor (beta chain) originates from a study of CD8+ T cells in alopecia areata. Broader study findings: Affected lesional scalp, above all in alopecia totalis/universalis, was more clonal than normal scalp. Sequencing of scalp samples also captures resident alphabeta T cells of normal skin.

Concerning this clone: The antigen is undetermined.

Germline V CDR1 and CDR2: PRHDT, FYEKMQ (reference sequence). The CDR3 loop spans 15 amino acids. Trimming stripped 0 bases from V and 3 bases from J, with 12 bases between. Following extraction, RNA underwent reverse transcription to cDNA, which served as the sequencing template. The method was immunoSEQ multiplex PCR; TCRdb's version includes in-frame clones alone and lacks a portion of them. The data contain approximately 180,000 clones, about 70% of them singletons. The source of this sequence is a human donor with alopecia areata. Specimen: CD8+ T cells sorted from blood, collected at week 0. J is TRBJ2-7 and V is TRBV13, with D possibly TRBD2 on 6 matching bases. The CDR3 reads CASSLGGGTGYEQYF. The CDR3 coding sequence is TGTGCCAGCAGCTTAGGGGGAGGTACCGGCTACGAGCAGTACTTC.